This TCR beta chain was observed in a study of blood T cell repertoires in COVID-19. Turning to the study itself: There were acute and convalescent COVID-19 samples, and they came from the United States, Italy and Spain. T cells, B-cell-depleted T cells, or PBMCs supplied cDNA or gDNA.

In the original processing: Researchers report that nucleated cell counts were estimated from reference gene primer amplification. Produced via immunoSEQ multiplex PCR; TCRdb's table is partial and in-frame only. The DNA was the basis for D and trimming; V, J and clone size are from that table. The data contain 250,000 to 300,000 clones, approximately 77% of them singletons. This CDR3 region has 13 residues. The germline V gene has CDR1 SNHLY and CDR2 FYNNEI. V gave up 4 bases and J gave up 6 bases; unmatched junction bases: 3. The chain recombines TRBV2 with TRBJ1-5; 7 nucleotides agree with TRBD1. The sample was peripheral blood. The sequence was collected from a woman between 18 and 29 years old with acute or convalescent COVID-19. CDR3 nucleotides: TGTGCCAGCAGTGCACAGGGGCCTCAGCCCCAGCATTTT. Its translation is CASSAQGPQPQHF.